The 25 T cell receptor beta chains in this list originate from one sample, sequenced in a study of T cell responses to AZD1222 COVID-19 vaccine. Profiled with immunoSEQ multiplex PCR; TCRdb holds only in-frame clones, not every one. The sample yields 120,000 or so clones, 80% to 90% seen once. Sequencing was performed on peripheral blood, taken on day 0 of AZD1222 vaccination. Every receptor here comes from an adult in good health.

This chain joins TRBV7-9 and TRBJ1-3; the match to TRBD1 covers 8 bases. The CDR3 sequence is 15 residues long. Germline assignment: CDR1 SEHNR and CDR2 FQNEAQ (reference sequence). Unmatched junction bases numbered 4, after V lost 6 bases and J lost 0 bases. CDR3 region: CASRGQEYSGNTIYF. The CDR3 DNA reads as TGTGCCAGCAGGGGACAGGAGTACTCTGGAAACACCATATATTTT.

This clone was picked up a small number of times. This chain joins TRBV27 and TRBJ1-1; tentatively, D is TRBD1 (6 bases). In germline, CDR1 is MNHEY, CDR2 SMNVEV (reference sequence). V was shortened by 6 bases and J by 6 bases, with 26 bases between the two germline ends. The length of the CDR3 is 17 residues. The CDR3 sequence: CASSPSRGARSGAEAFF. CDR3 nucleotide sequence: TGTGCCAGCAGCCCCAGCCGGGGGGCTAGGTCGGGTGCTGAAGCTTTCTTT.

The chain recombines TRBV7-2 with TRBJ2-7; no clear D. The CDR3 runs 14 residues. Germline loops: CDR1 SGHTA, CDR2 FQGNSA. V lost 2 bases, J lost 4 bases, and 12 bases lay in between. CDR3: CASSLPQVAYEQYF. CDR3 DNA sequence: TGTGCCAGCAGCTTACCCCAGGTTGCGTACGAGCAGTACTTC. Variable domain in full (rest from reference TRBV7-2 and TRBJ2-7): GAGVSQSPSNKVTEKGKDVELRCDPISGHTALYWYRQSLGQGLEFLIYFQGNSAPDKSGLPSDRFSAERTGGSVSTLTIQRTQQEDSAVYLCASSLPQVAYEQYFGPGTRLTVT.

The rearrangement joins TRBV3-1 (or the pseudogene TRBV3-2) to TRBJ2-1, with 11 bases identical to TRBD2. CDR3 size: 17 residues. Trimming cost V 4 bases and J 7 bases; bases outside gene matches: 12. In germline, CDR1 is LGHDT, CDR2 YNNKEL (reference sequence). CDR3 loop: CASSPYLAGGPGNEQFF. The CDR3 DNA is TGTGCCAGCAGCCCTTATTTAGCGGGGGGGCCGGGGAATGAGCAGTTCTTC.

V usage is TRBV5-4 and J usage is TRBJ2-7, with TRBD2 matching over 7 bases. V was clipped by 4 bases and J by 3 bases; unmatched bases: 16. The V gene's germline CDR1 is SGHNT and CDR2 YYREEE (reference sequence). The CDR3 totals 17 residues. In DNA form, the CDR3 reads TGTGCCAGCAGCCCGCACGGGGCGGGAGAATCCATCTACGAGCAGTACTTC. Amino acids: CASSPHGAGESIYEQYF.

On this clone itself: A read error may account for a junction end that differs from germline. J is TRBJ1-1 and V is TRBV19; D is unclear. Germline V CDR1 and CDR2: LNHDA, SQIVND (reference sequence). The CDR3 consists of 14 residues. DNA for the CDR3: TGTGCTAGTAGTATTTTCGGTGGAAACACTGAAGCTTTCTTT. Translating it yields CASSIFGGNTEAFF.

The chain couples TRBV30 to TRBJ1-3; TRBD1 aligns across 10 bases. The germline V gene has CDR1 GTSNPN and CDR2 SVGIG (reference sequence). The CDR3 covers 15 residues. V shed 1 base and J 2 bases; nucleotides not matched to a gene: 2. CDR3 in amino acids: CAWSGQGAAGNTIYF. The CDR3 DNA follows: TGTGCCTGGAGTGGACAGGGGGCGGCTGGAAACACCATATATTTT.

V gene TRBV5-1 combines with J gene TRBJ2-7, with D possibly being TRBD2 (7 bases). V lost 0 bases, J lost 0 bases, and 10 bases lay in between. The germline V gene has CDR1 SGHRS and CDR2 YFSETQ. The CDR3 runs to 15 residues. The CDR3 coding sequence is TGCGCCAGCAGCTTGGCACGGGGGGCCTCCTACGAGCAGTACTTC. Its translation: CASSLARGASYEQYF. Using reference TRBV5-1 and TRBJ2-7 for the parts outside the CDR3, the full variable domain is KAGVTQTPRYLIKTRGQQVTLSCSPISGHRSVSWYQQTPGQGLQFLFEYFSETQRNKGNFPGRFSGRQFSNSRSEMNVSTLELGDSALYLCASSLARGASYEQYFGPGTRLTVT.

The V call is TRBV9, the J call TRBJ2-7; TRBD1 agrees at 12 bases. With 0 bases clipped from V and 4 bases from J, the junction kept 2 bases outside the gene matches. This CDR3 region has 15 residues. Germline values: CDR1 SGDLS, CDR2 YYNGEE. CDR3 amino acids: CASSVEGQGAYEQYF. The CDR3, as DNA: TGTGCCAGCAGCGTAGAGGGACAGGGGGCGTACGAGCAGTACTTC. Together with reference TRBV9 and TRBJ2-7, the CDR3 gives the full variable domain: DSGVTQTPKHLITATGQRVTLRCSPRSGDLSVYWYQQSLDQGLQFLIQYYNGEERAKGNILERFSAQQFPDLHSELNLSSLELGDSALYFCASSVEGQGAYEQYFGPGTRLTVT.

This chain uses TRBV7-8 with TRBJ2-7; a weak D match, TRBD2 (5 bases). In germline, CDR1 is SGHVS, CDR2 FQNEAQ. The CDR3 is made up of 14 amino acids. V dropped 6 bases and J dropped 0 bases, with 12 bases sitting between them. As DNA, the CDR3 is TGTGCCAGCAGACCGGGGAGATTCTCCTACGAGCAGTACTTC. Translated: CASRPGRFSYEQYF.

The chain joins TRBV2 to TRBJ2-7; TRBD2 matches 9 bases. Germline values: CDR1 SNHLY, CDR2 FYNNEI. After removal of 3 bases from V and 6 bases from J, the junction contained 12 bases not matched to a gene. The CDR3 has 16 residues. CDR3 loop: CASSEHSGGRLPEQYF. CDR3 DNA: TGTGCCAGCAGTGAGCATAGCGGGGGCCGTCTCCCCGAGCAGTACTTC.

The rearrangement uses TRBV30 and TRBJ2-7; TRBD2 is a possible D gene (5 bases). Germline V CDR1 and CDR2: GTSNPN, SVGIG (reference sequence). This CDR3 region has 12 residues. Trimming stripped 8 bases from V and 6 bases from J, with 17 bases between. For the CDR3, the DNA is TGTGCCCGTTCGGGGATCTCGATCGAGCAGTACTTC. Translated, it gives CARSGISIEQYF.

V and J are TRBV2 and TRBJ2-4; tentatively, D is TRBD2 (6 bases). Germline V CDR1 and CDR2: SNHLY, FYNNEI. This CDR3 contains 15 residues. Between the trimmed V and J ends, which lost 6 bases and 1 base, there was a span of 13 bases. The CDR3: CASSLMAGAKNIQYF. As DNA, the CDR3 is TGTGCCAGCAGCCTAATGGCGGGGGCCAAAAACATTCAGTACTTC.

The genes are TRBV7-2 and TRBJ2-7; D not certain. V shed 4 bases and J shed 1 base, with 14 bases lying between them. CDR1 SGHTA and CDR2 FQGNSA come from the germline V gene. This CDR3 has 15 residues. The DNA of the CDR3 is TGTGCCAGCAGCTGGGCTTTTAATGGGTCCTACGAGCAGTACTTC. Translated: CASSWAFNGSYEQYF.

The sample holds a few counts of this clone. CDR3 coding DNA: TGTGCCAGCAGCCAAGTTTGGGTAACGAACAATGAGCAGTTCTTC. It encodes CASSQVWVTNNEQFF. The chain recombines TRBV3-1 (or the pseudogene TRBV3-2) with TRBJ2-1; no firm D call. The CDR3 loop spans 15 amino acids. The germline gives CDR1 LGHDT, CDR2 YNNKEL (reference sequence). V was cut by 1 base and J by 5 bases, with 12 bases left in between.

V usage is TRBV7-9 and J usage is TRBJ2-5, with 12 bases identical to TRBD2. The V gene's germline CDR1 is SEHNR and CDR2 FQNEAQ (reference sequence). The ends lost 4 bases at V and 4 bases at J; junction bases unmatched: 4. CDR3 size: 15 residues. The CDR3 coding sequence is TGTGCCAGCAGCTCCGGACTAGCGGGAACAGAGACCCAGTACTTC. This translates into CASSSGLAGTETQYF.

The rearrangement uses TRBV2 and TRBJ2-7, with TRBD1 matching 7 bases. CDR1 and CDR2 from the germline V gene are SNHLY and FYNNEI. Trimming at V came to 4 bases and at J to 1 base, leaving 16 bases not matched to a gene. The CDR3 totals 18 residues. CDR3 amino acids: CASSVPPDRRVTSYEQYF. The CDR3 DNA follows: TGTGCCAGCAGTGTGCCGCCGGACAGGAGAGTTACTTCCTACGAGCAGTACTTC.

In the case of this clone: An end of the junction does not agree with germline; a read error may underlie this. This chain links TRBV28 with TRBJ2-7, with 9 nucleotides matching TRBD2. From germline, CDR1 is MDHEN and CDR2 SYDVKM. The CDR3 loop spans 14 amino acids. CDR3 residues: CASSLLAGTYGQYF. CDR3 nucleotide sequence: TGTGCCAGCAGTTTACTAGCGGGGACCTACGGGCAGTACTTC.

The rearrangement links TRBV4-2 to TRBJ2-1; D is tentatively TRBD1 or TRBD2 (6 bases each). The V gene's germline CDR1 is LGHNA and CDR2 YNFKEQ. Trimming removed 0 bases at V and 0 bases at J, with 12 bases between. The CDR3 sequence is 17 residues long. CDR3 DNA: TGTGCCAGCAGCCAAGATTACGGGGGCAGCTCCTACAATGAGCAGTTCTTC. The encoded protein is CASSQDYGGSSYNEQFF.

CDR3 in DNA: TGTGCCAGCAGAGCGGACGTCGCGAACACCGGGGAGCTGTTTTTT. Translation gives CASRADVANTGELFF. V usage is TRBV5-6 and J usage is TRBJ2-2, with D perhaps TRBD2 (5 bases). Between the trimmed V and J ends, which lost 5 bases and 0 bases, there was a span of 11 bases. This CDR3 spans 15 amino acids. Germline CDR1 and CDR2: SGHDT and YYEEEE.

This clone was counted a few times. The rearrangement links TRBV7-3 to TRBJ2-1, with a weak D call TRBD1 (8 bases). Trimming took off 4 bases at V and 8 bases at J, with 12 bases between the two ends. Germline V CDR1 and CDR2: SGHTA, FQGTGA. The CDR3 spans 13 residues. The CDR3 DNA reads TGTGCCAGCAGCTGGACAGGGAGGGATGAGCAGTTCTTC. Translated: CASSWTGRDEQFF.

This rearrangement joins TRBV29-1 to TRBJ2-1, with D perhaps being TRBD1 or TRBD2 (6 bases each). V lost 1 base to trimming and J lost 7 bases, with 11 bases between them. The CDR3 covers 13 residues. The germline gives CDR1 SQVTM, CDR2 ANQGSEA. This CDR3 reads CSVEVRRGNEQFF. As DNA, the CDR3 is TGCAGCGTTGAAGTCCGGAGGGGGAATGAGCAGTTCTTC.

The rearrangement uses TRBV30 and TRBJ2-5, with D possibly being TRBD2 (5 bases). Between the trimmed V and J ends, which lost 0 bases and 5 bases, there was a span of 10 bases. CDR3 length equals 13 residues. CDR1 and CDR2 (germline): GTSNPN, SVGIG (reference sequence). CDR3 DNA sequence: TGTGCCTGGAGTGTATTGGCGGGTGAGACCCAGTACTTC. Translation: CAWSVLAGETQYF.

Here the CDR3 DNA reads TGTGCCAGCAGCAAGGTCGGACAGCAAACCTACAATGAGCAGTTCTTC. Its protein product is CASSKVGQQTYNEQFF. The rearrangement links TRBV5-4 to TRBJ2-1, with D possibly TRBD1 on 6 matching bases. Trimming pared 4 bases from V and 2 bases from J, leaving 16 bases between. Germline V gene data show CDR1 as SGHNT and CDR2 as YYREEE (reference sequence). This CDR3 is built from 16 residues.

This sequence joins TRBV29-1 and TRBJ2-1; no firm D call. Germline-derived CDR1 and CDR2 are SQVTM and ANQGSEA. V was cut by 6 bases and J by 0 bases, with 12 bases left in between. The CDR3 totals 14 residues. The CDR3 spells CSVGSRSSYNEQFF. CDR3 sequence (DNA): TGCAGCGTAGGGTCAAGAAGCTCCTACAATGAGCAGTTCTTC.